The 18 T cell receptor beta chains given below trace back to one sample, sequenced in a study of early T cells in non-severe SARS-CoV-2 infection. TCRdb analysed the 5' RACE reads with MiXCR anew, one entry per CDR3 protein. The sample holds roughly 67,000 distinct CDR3 sequences, 12% seen once. Sequenced: whole blood. These receptors came from an adult who was a healthcare worker with PCR-confirmed SARS-CoV-2 infection or an uninfected control (not recorded which).

This clonotype has at least ten counts. This rearrangement joins TRBV7-8 to TRBJ1-2; D gene unclear. CDR1 and CDR2 (germline): SGHVS, FQNEAQ. The CDR3 runs to 15 residues. V shed 5 bases and J shed 0 bases, with 13 bases lying between them. CDR3 bases: TGTGCCAGCAGCCACCGGTTGACGGCTAACTATGGCTACACCTTC. It yields the protein CASSHRLTANYGYTF.

This clonotype was observed many times. This chain connects TRBV7-6 to TRBJ2-5, with D unclear. This CDR3 region has 15 residues. Trimming shortened V by 1 base and J by 0 bases, and 9 bases separated the two germline ends. The germline V gene encodes CDR1 SGHVS and CDR2 FNYEAQ. DNA of the CDR3: TGTGCCAGCAGCTTAGACGGAGCACACCAAGAGACCCAGTACTTC. Amino acid sequence: CASSLDGAHQETQYF.

J is TRBJ2-5 and V is TRBV14; unclear D gene. Trimming shortened V by 0 bases and J by 11 bases, and 13 bases separated the two germline ends. In germline, CDR1 is SGHDN, CDR2 FVKESK. CDR3 length: 13 amino acids. The CDR3: CASSQDLASPQYF. The DNA for the CDR3 is TGTGCCAGCAGCCAAGATCTCGCTAGTCCTCAGTACTTC.

This clonotype was counted many times. This chain joins TRBV7-9 and TRBJ1-1, with D possibly being TRBD1 (6 bases). The V gene lost 3 bases and the J gene lost 9 bases, with 14 bases spanning the gap. This CDR3 spans 13 amino acids. Germline V lookup: CDR1 SEHNR, CDR2 FQNEAQ (reference sequence). CDR3 in DNA: TGTGCCAGCAGCTTCCCGGCAGGGGTTCAAGCTTTCTTT. Protein product: CASSFPAGVQAFF.

In its sample, this clonotype was seen a few times. The chain employs TRBV4-1 and TRBJ2-1; D not certain. The germline CDR1 and CDR2 sequences are MGHRA and YSYEKL. V was trimmed by 4 bases and J by 4 bases, leaving 8 bases between them. The CDR3 spans 13 residues. CDR3 amino acids: CASSPGLYNEQFF. The CDR3, as DNA: TGCGCCAGCAGCCCCGGCCTTTACAATGAGCAGTTCTTC.

The rearrangement uses TRBV21-1 and TRBJ1-1. TRBV21-1 is shown as a pseudogene. CDR3 length equals 15 residues. The CDR3 spells CASSKDGQAPPEAFF. CDR3 coding DNA: TGTGCCAGCAGCAAAGATGGGCAGGCCCCTCCCGAAGCTTTCTTT.

In its sample, this clonotype was seen a few times. The rearrangement joins TRBV3-1 to TRBJ2-5, with D unresolved. The CDR3 contains 14 residues. The V and J ends lost 0 bases and 5 bases respectively, with 10 bases between them. Germline CDR1 and CDR2: LGHDT and YNNKEL (reference sequence). The CDR3, as DNA: TGTGCCAGCAGCCAAGAATGGGGATTGGAGACCCAGTACTTC. Translation: CASSQEWGLETQYF.

The chain links TRBV7-9 to TRBJ2-1; 8 bases line up with TRBD1. Trimming took 4 bases from V and 8 from J; bases not matched to a gene: 13. The CDR3 contains 16 residues. Germline V gives CDR1 SEHNR, CDR2 FQNEAQ (reference sequence). The CDR3 is CASSSTVPGQGYEQFF. DNA for the CDR3: TGTGCCAGCAGCTCTACCGTACCAGGACAGGGATATGAGCAGTTCTTC.

Turning to this clonotype: A read error may account for a junction end that differs from germline. This sequence joins TRBV5-1 and TRBJ2-7; 9 nucleotides line up with TRBD1. The CDR3 covers 15 residues. CDR1 SGHRS and CDR2 YFSETQ come from the germline V gene. In DNA form, the CDR3 reads TGCGCCAGCACCTTGTTGGGACAGGGCTCCTACGAGCAGTACTTC. This codes for CASTLLGQGSYEQYF.

This clonotype was counted a few times. This chain connects TRBV5-1 to TRBJ2-7; D could derive from TRBD1 or TRBD2 (5 bases each). The germline V gene encodes CDR1 SGHRS and CDR2 YFSETQ. Trimming stripped 2 bases from V and 6 bases from J, with 9 bases between. The CDR3 is 12 residues long. DNA of the CDR3: TGCGCCAGCAGCTTAGCAGGGAGCGAGCAGTACTTC. It specifies CASSLAGSEQYF.

This clonotype was found many times. This sequence joins TRBV12-3 or TRBV12-4 and TRBJ2-3, with 7 bases matching TRBD1. The CDR3 is 16 residues long. V lost 1 base and J lost 5; bases outside the gene matches: 9. The CDR3 bases are TGTGCCAGCAGTTTAGGGGGGACCGGGACAGTAGATACGCAGTATTTT. The encoded protein is CASSLGGTGTVDTQYF.

This clonotype was observed at least ten times. The genes are TRBV2 and TRBJ1-3, with D unclear. This CDR3 has 15 amino acids. The germline V and J ends were trimmed by 6 bases and 4 bases, with 16 bases remaining between them. Per the germline V gene, CDR1 is SNHLY and CDR2 is FYNNEI. CDR3 loop: CASSPPRIHGNTIYF. The CDR3 DNA reads TGTGCCAGCAGCCCACCCAGGATACACGGAAACACCATATATTTT.

This clonotype was counted many times. V is TRBV30 and J is TRBJ2-2; 7 nucleotides agree with TRBD2. The ends lost 2 bases at V and 1 base at J; junction bases unmatched: 4. The V gene's germline CDR1 is GTSNPN and CDR2 SVGIG (reference sequence). This CDR3 comprises 15 residues. The CDR3, as DNA: TGTGCCTGGAGTCCGCTAGCGGAGAACACCGGGGAGCTGTTTTTT. This translates into CAWSPLAENTGELFF.

The table lists this clonotype with many counts. The rearrangement joins TRBV6-1 to TRBJ1-4, with D possibly matching TRBD1 (5 bases). Germline CDR1 and CDR2: MNHNS and SASEGT. With 1 base removed from V and 6 bases from J, the gap between germline ends came to 12 bases. The CDR3 runs 15 residues. The CDR3 DNA follows: TGTGCCAGCAGTGAAGTGGGGGGATGGCATGAAAAACTGTTTTTT. It is translated as CASSEVGGWHEKLFF.

This clonotype was detected only a few times. This chain joins TRBV29-1 and TRBJ2-2; TRBD1 matches at 9 bases. With 3 bases clipped from V and 9 bases from J, the junction kept 5 bases outside the gene matches. There are 13 residues in the CDR3. Germline CDR1 is SQVTM and CDR2 is ANQGSEA. The DNA for the CDR3 is TGCAGCGTTGACCGAGGACAGGGGAGGGAGCTGTTTTTT. Amino acids: CSVDRGQGRELFF.

V gene TRBV2 combines with J gene TRBJ1-1; D ambiguous. The germline gives CDR1 SNHLY, CDR2 FYNNEI. The CDR3 contains 10 residues. Trimming left V 7 bases short and J 11 bases short, with 11 bases between. CDR3 protein: CASKAGEAFF. In DNA form, the CDR3 reads TGTGCCAGCAAGGCGGGCGAGGCTTTCTTT.

This clonotype occurred many times. The chain couples TRBV5-6 to TRBJ2-1, with unresolved D. CDR1 and CDR2 from the germline V gene are SGHDT and YYEEEE. Trimming stripped 7 bases from V and 10 bases from J, with 9 bases between. This CDR3 comprises 10 residues. The CDR3: CASAGREQFF. The CDR3, as DNA: TGTGCCAGCGCCGGACGGGAGCAGTTCTTC.

In its sample, this clonotype was seen many times. The chain joins TRBV6-2 or TRBV6-3 to TRBJ2-2; 8 bases are a match to TRBD2. Germline loops: CDR1 MNHEY, CDR2 SVGEGT. The CDR3 is made up of 15 amino acids. V dropped 6 bases and J dropped 5; count of bases not matched to a gene: 8. CDR3 in DNA: TGTGCCAGCAGAAATAGCGGGGTTAGGACCGGGGAGCTGTTTTTT. This encodes CASRNSGVRTGELFF.